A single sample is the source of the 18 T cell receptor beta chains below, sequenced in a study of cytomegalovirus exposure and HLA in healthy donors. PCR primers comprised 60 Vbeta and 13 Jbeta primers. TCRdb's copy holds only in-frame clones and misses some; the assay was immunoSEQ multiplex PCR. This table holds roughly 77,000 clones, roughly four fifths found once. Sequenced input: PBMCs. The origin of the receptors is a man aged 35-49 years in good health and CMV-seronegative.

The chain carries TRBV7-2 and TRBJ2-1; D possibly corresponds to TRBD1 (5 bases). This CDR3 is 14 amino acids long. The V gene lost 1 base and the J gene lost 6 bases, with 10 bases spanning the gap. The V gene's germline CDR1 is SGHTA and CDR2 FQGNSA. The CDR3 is CASSLGGRANEQFF. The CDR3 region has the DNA TGTGCCAGCAGCTTAGGAGGCAGGGCCAATGAGCAGTTCTTC.

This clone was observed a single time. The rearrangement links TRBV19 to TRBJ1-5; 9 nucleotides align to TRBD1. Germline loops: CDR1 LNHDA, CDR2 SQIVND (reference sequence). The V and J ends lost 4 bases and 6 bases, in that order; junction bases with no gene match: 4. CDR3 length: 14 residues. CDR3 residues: CASSNTGGGQPQHF. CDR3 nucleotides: TGTGCCAGTAGTAATACAGGGGGCGGTCAGCCCCAGCATTTT.

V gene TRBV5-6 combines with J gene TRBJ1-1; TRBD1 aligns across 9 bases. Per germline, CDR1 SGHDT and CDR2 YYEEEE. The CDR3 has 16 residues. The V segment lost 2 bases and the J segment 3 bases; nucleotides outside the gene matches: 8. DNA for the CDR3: TGTGCCAGCAGCTTCCGGGACAGGGCCGGGTACACTGAAGCTTTCTTT. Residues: CASSFRDRAGYTEAFF.

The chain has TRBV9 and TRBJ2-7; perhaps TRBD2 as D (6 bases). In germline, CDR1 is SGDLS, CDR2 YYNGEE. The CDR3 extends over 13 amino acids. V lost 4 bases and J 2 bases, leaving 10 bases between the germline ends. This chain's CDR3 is CASSRDSTYEQYF. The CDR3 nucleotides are TGTGCCAGCAGCAGGGACTCGACCTACGAGCAGTACTTC.

The DNA of the CDR3 is TGCGCCAGCAGTGACCAGGGGGCATACGAGCAGTACTTC. Protein product: CASSDQGAYEQYF. This chain links TRBV10-1 with TRBJ2-7; 8 nucleotides line up with TRBD1. Germline CDR1 is WNHNN and CDR2 is SYGVQD (reference sequence). Trimming at V came to 3 bases and at J to 4 bases, leaving 2 bases not matched to a gene. This CDR3 has 13 amino acids.

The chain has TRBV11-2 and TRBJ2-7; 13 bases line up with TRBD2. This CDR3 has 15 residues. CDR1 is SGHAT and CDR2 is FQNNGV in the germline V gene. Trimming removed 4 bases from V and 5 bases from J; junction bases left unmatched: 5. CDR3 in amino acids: CASSSGTSGIDEQYF. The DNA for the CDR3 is TGTGCCAGCAGCTCCGGGACTAGCGGGATTGACGAGCAGTACTTC.

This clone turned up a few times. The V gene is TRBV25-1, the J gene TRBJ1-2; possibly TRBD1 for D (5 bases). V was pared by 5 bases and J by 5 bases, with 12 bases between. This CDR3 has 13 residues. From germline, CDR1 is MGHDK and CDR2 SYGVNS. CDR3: CASSPGEEYGYTF. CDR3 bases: TGTGCCAGCAGTCCGGGGGAAGAGTATGGCTACACCTTC.

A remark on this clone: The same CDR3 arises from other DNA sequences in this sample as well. Here the CDR3 reads CASSLQGYEQYF. The CDR3 DNA reads TGTGCCAGCAGTCTACAGGGATACGAGCAGTACTTC. This rearrangement joins TRBV28 to TRBJ2-7, with D perhaps TRBD1 (6 bases). CDR3 length: 12 amino acids. CDR1 MDHEN and CDR2 SYDVKM come from the germline V gene. Trimming took off 5 bases at V and 4 bases at J, with 9 bases between the two ends.

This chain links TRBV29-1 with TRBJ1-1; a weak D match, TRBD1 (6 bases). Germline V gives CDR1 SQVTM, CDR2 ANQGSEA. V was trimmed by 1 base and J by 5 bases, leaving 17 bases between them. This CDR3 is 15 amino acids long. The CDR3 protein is CSVEGVQGSITEAFF. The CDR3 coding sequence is TGCAGCGTTGAAGGAGTTCAGGGGTCCATTACTGAAGCTTTCTTT.

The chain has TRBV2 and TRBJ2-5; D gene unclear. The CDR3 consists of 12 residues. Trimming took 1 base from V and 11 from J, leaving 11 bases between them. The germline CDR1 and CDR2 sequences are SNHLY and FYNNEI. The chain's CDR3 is CASSEGGEEQYF. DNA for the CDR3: TGTGCCAGCAGTGAAGGTGGTGAAGAGCAGTACTTC.

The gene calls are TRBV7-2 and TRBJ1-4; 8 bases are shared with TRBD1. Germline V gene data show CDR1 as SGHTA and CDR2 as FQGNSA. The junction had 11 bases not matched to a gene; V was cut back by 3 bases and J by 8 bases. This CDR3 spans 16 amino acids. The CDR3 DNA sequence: TGTGCCAGCAGCTTGTATACCGGACAGGGAAGAGAAAAACTGTTTTTT. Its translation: CASSLYTGQGREKLFF.

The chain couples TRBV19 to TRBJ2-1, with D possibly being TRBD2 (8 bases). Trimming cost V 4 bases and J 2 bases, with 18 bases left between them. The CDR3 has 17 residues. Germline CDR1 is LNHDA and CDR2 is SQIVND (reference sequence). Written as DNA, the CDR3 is TGTGCCAGTAGTAAAAGGGGGCGGGAGGCGCCCTACAATGAGCAGTTCTTC. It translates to CASSKRGREAPYNEQFF. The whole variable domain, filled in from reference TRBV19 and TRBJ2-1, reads DGGITQSPKYLFRKEGQNVTLSCEQNLNHDAMYWYRQDPGQGLRLIYYSQIVNDFQKGDIAEGYSVSREKKESFPLTVTSAQKNPTAFYLCASSKRGREAPYNEQFFGPGTRLTVL.

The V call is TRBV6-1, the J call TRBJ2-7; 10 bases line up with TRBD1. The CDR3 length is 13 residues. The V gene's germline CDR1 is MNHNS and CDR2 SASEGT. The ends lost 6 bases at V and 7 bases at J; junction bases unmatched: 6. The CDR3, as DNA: TGTGCCAGCAGCGGGACAGGGGTGGGGGAGCAGTACTTC. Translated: CASSGTGVGEQYF.

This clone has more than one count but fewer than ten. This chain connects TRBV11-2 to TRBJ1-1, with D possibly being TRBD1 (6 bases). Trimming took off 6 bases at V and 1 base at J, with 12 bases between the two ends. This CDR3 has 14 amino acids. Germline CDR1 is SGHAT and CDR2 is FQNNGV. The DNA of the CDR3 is TGTGCCAGCAGTTCCCCGGGACAGAACACTGAAGCTTTCTTT. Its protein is CASSSPGQNTEAFF. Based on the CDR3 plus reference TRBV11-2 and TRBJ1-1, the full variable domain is EAGVAQSPRYKIIEKRQSVAFWCNPISGHATLYWYQQILGQGPKLLIQFQNNGVVDDSQLPKDRFSAERLKGVDSTLKIQPAKLEDSAVYLCASSSPGQNTEAFFGQGTRLTVV.

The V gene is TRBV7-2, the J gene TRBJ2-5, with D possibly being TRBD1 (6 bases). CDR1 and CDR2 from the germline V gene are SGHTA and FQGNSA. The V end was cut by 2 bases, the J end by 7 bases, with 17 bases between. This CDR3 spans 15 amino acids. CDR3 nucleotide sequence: TGTGCCAGCAGCTTATTATCCCAGGGGTCAGGGACCCAGTACTTC. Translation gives CASSLLSQGSGTQYF.

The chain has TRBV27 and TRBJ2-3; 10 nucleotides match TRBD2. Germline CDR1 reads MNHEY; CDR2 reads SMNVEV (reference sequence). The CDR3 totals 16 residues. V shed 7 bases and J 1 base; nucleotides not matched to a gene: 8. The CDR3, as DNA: TGTGCCAGCATCAGGACTAGCGGCCTTCGCACAGATACGCAGTATTTT. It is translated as CASIRTSGLRTDTQYF.

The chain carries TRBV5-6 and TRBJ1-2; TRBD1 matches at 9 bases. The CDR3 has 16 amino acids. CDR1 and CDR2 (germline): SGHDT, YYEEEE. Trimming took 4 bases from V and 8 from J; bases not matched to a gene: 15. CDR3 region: CASSLPSGQGLSGYTF. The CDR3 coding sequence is TGTGCCAGCAGCCTTCCATCGGGACAGGGATTATCCGGCTACACCTTC. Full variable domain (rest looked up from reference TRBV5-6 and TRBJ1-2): DAGVTQSPTHLIKTRGQQVTLRCSPKSGHDTVSWYQQALGQGPQFIFQYYEEEERQRGNFPDRFSGHQFPNYSSELNVNALLLGDSALYLCASSLPSGQGLSGYTFGSGTRLTVV.

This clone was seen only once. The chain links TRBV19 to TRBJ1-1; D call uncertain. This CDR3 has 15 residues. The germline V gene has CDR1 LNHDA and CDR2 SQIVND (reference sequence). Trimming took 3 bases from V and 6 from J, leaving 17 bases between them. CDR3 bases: TGTGCCAGTAGTATTGGAGGAACCTGGGTCTCTGAAGCTTTCTTT. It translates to CASSIGGTWVSEAFF.